This T cell receptor beta chain was identified during a study of T cell responses to AZD1222 COVID-19 vaccine (dated by TCRdb to the early 2020s). Some background on the complete study: TCR sequencing covered 233 trial participants: about 210 given two doses of AZD1222 and 26 given two doses of MenACWY control vaccine. Enrollment into the trials was organized by age into subgroups of 18-55, 56-69 and 70-plus years, and those subgroups contained about 160, 30 and 59 TCR-sequenced participants, respectively. What the study reported, not specific to this receptor: Participants were mostly white British and included more females than males, and it was suggested by the authors that clonal diversity may have been underestimated. CD4 TCRs associated with the vaccine covered the entire spike protein, and the dominant responses were in regions 160-218 and 743-854. Conclusions about previously exposed vaccinees are limited because only five to seven AZD1222 recipients were SARS-CoV-2 seropositive at baseline. Reportedly, almost half of the unique spike-specific TCRs recognized epitopes lying outside the regions that are mutated in the B.1.351 and B.1.1.7 variants. The 56-69-year group was small, and its depth increase did not reach significance, likely because of low power. Because no samples from the day 14 peak response were available, repertoires could be characterized only after the peak T cell response. After two AZD1222 doses, both the breadth and the depth of spike-specific TCRs were significantly higher than at day 0 and than in MenACWY recipients.

Interpreted using the paper, the time point label stands for: about 28 days (+/-7) after the second vaccine dose. AZD1222 recipients whose second dose came at about 4 weeks and those whose second dose came at about 12 weeks were combined into one group, since spike-specific TCR depth and breadth did not differ between the two schedules. Vaccinee samples were obtained from the UK trials COV001 and COV002, which included a single-blind randomized controlled phase 2/3 trial of AZD1222 (ChAdOx1 nCoV-19) in healthy adults. For TCRbeta chain sequencing, PBMC samples from trial participants were taken at day 0 and at day 28 after the second dose. The CDR3 regions of human TCRbeta chains were analyzed by immunosequencing. The published analysis was carried out like this. Repertoire TCRs were checked for matches against a reference library of SARS-CoV-2-specific TCRs that had been generated using the MIRA antigen-specificity platform. Breadth was defined as the fraction of unique TCRs that were SARS-CoV-2-associated. Depth was defined as the fraction of total T cells that were SARS-CoV-2-associated. Each spike-specific TCR was assigned to its reactive spike region and to a CD4 or CD8 class using the MIRA data. Log10-transformed breadth and depth values were compared by one-way ANOVA with Sidak's multiple comparisons tests. The clones in this table, taken by TCRdb from immuneACCESS, are in-frame only. Not every clone is retained; where verified, under half of the shortfall comes from an unresolved V gene, and the cause of the rest is unknown. V and J calls and clone size are copied from that table; D and trimming were computed from the DNA. This sample has roughly 150,000 clones in its table, and over 80% of those were observed once. Roughly 7% of the sample is taken by the ten largest.

Points on this clone: Its antigen target is currently unknown. Per-base quality was not reported, and no clone a single base away is much larger than it.

The CDR3, from cysteine to phenylalanine, totals 14 residues. Of all the DNA, just the CDR3 is kept, 42 bases in frame from base 1. The V end gives up 2 bases and the J end 3 bases, leaving 2 bases in the junction not matched to a gene. From the germline V gene, CDR1 is MNHEY and CDR2 is SVGAGI. The sample in question was peripheral blood, obtained 28 days after the second AZD1222 dose. The V gene is TRBV6-5 and the J gene is TRBJ2-7, and 9 junction bases match TRBD2. The receptor was derived from an adult who received the AZD1222 COVID-19 vaccine. The DNA is as follows: TGTGCCAGCAGTTACGGCGGGAGGGACTACGAGCAGTACTTC. This translates into CASSYGGRDYEQYF.